This entry lists 32 T cell receptor beta chains sequenced from one sample in a study of blood T cell repertoires in COVID-19. TCRdb keeps only in-frame clones here, not all; method: immunoSEQ multiplex PCR. The sample consists of tens of thousands of clones, 82% of them appearing once. Sample: peripheral blood. Receptors originate from a human donor in a cohort sampled during active COVID-19.

The chain recombines TRBV21-1 with TRBJ2-7; the table assigns TRBD2, which was not confirmed against the DNA. TRBV21-1 is termed a pseudogene. The length of the CDR3 is 14 residues. CDR3 DNA: TGTGCCAGCAGCGGGGGGGTCGGCTCCTACGAGCAGTACTTC. Protein sequence: CASSGGVGSYEQYF.

The V call is TRBV7-2, the J call TRBJ1-4, with D hard to call. The CDR3 covers 15 residues. Deletions cut 3 bases from V and 4 bases from J, with 12 bases between. Germline values: CDR1 SGHTA, CDR2 FQGNSA. The CDR3 coding sequence is TGTGCCAGCAGCTTTGGGCCGGGAATTAATGAAAAACTGTTTTTT. Amino acids: CASSFGPGINEKLFF.

This clone has just one count. The rearrangement joins TRBV18 to TRBJ1-1; perhaps TRBD1 as D (5 bases). The CDR3 extends over 14 amino acids. Trimming removed 2 bases from V and 1 base from J, with 8 bases in between. Germline V gene lookup returns CDR1 KGHSH and CDR2 LQKENI. CDR3: CASSPGGGNTEAFF. For the CDR3, the DNA is TGTGCCAGCTCACCAGGGGGAGGGAACACTGAAGCTTTCTTT.

This sequence joins TRBV11-2 and TRBJ2-7, with a weak D call TRBD2 (7 bases). The CDR3 extends over 14 amino acids. Trimming removed 4 bases at V and 7 bases at J, with 17 bases between. Germline V gives CDR1 SGHAT, CDR2 FQNNGV. The CDR3 loop reads CASSSISRGGEQYF. CDR3 DNA sequence: TGTGCCAGCAGCTCGATTTCCAGGGGAGGGGAGCAGTACTTC.

V gene TRBV19 combines with J gene TRBJ1-2; D is possibly TRBD1 (5 bases). The CDR3 consists of 12 residues. The V and J ends lost 5 bases and 6 bases respectively, with 10 bases between them. Germline CDR1 is LNHDA and CDR2 is SQIVND (reference sequence). The CDR3 loop is CASSAIRDGYTF. In DNA, the CDR3 is TGTGCCAGTAGTGCTATCAGGGATGGCTACACCTTC.

The chain carries TRBV11-1 and TRBJ2-1; 7 bases are shared with TRBD1. The junction had 10 bases not matched to a gene; V was cut back by 5 bases and J by 9 bases. Per the germline V gene, CDR1 is SGHAT and CDR2 is FQDESV (reference sequence). This CDR3 has 14 amino acids. The CDR3 DNA reads as TGTGCCAGCAGCCAAGAAACAGGGGTCATTGAGCAGTTCTTC. Translated: CASSQETGVIEQFF. The full variable domain, rest sourced from reference TRBV11-1 and TRBJ2-1, is EAEVAQSPRYKITEKSQAVAFWCDPISGHATLYWYRQILGQGPELLVQFQDESVVDDSQLPKDRFSAERLKGVDSTLKIQPAELGDSAMYLCASSQETGVIEQFFGPGTRLTVL.

This clone was picked up a small number of times. The rearrangement links TRBV28 to TRBJ2-5, with a tentative D call TRBD1 (6 bases). V was trimmed by 2 bases and J by 1 base, leaving 14 bases between them. The CDR3 length is 16 residues. Germline values: CDR1 MDHEN, CDR2 SYDVKM. The chain's CDR3 is CASSLPTGTLQETQYF. CDR3 in DNA: TGTGCCAGCAGTTTACCAACCGGGACACTCCAAGAGACCCAGTACTTC.

The CDR3 region has the DNA TGCGCCAGCAGCCAAGAGTGGGGGACAGGGCCCCCAGATACGCAGTATTTT. It specifies CASSQEWGTGPPDTQYF. The genes are TRBV4-1 and TRBJ2-3; TRBD1 matches 9 bases. CDR3 length: 17 amino acids. After removal of 0 bases from V and 4 bases from J, the junction contained 8 bases not matched to a gene. The germline CDR1 and CDR2 sequences are MGHRA and YSYEKL.

The chain joins TRBV6-5 to TRBJ1-1; 10 bases line up with TRBD1. Unmatched junction bases numbered 5, after V lost 5 bases and J lost 5 bases. The germline V gene encodes CDR1 MNHEY and CDR2 SVGAGI. The CDR3 has 14 residues. The CDR3 DNA follows: TGTGCCAGCAGTCCGGACAGGGGGGATACTGAAGCTTTCTTT. Residues: CASSPDRGDTEAFF.

The CDR3 loop reads CASSPLTGLGKNQETQYF. The CDR3 nucleotides read TGTGCCAGTAGTCCGCTGACAGGACTAGGAAAGAACCAAGAGACCCAGTACTTC. The chain uses TRBV19 and TRBJ2-5; tentatively, D is TRBD2 (7 bases). Germline V gene data show CDR1 as LNHDA and CDR2 as SQIVND (reference sequence). The CDR3 is 18 amino acids. The ends were cut back, 5 bases at V and 0 bases at J, with 22 bases in the middle.

This sequence joins TRBV19 and TRBJ2-7; weak D call: TRBD2 (6 bases). The CDR3 runs to 13 residues. CDR1 and CDR2 from the germline V gene are LNHDA and SQIVND (reference sequence). Trimming left V 3 bases short and J 3 bases short, with 9 bases between. CDR3 loop: CASSIGGNYEQYF. The CDR3 region has the DNA TGTGCCAGTAGTATTGGGGGGAACTACGAGCAGTACTTC.

This chain connects TRBV2 to TRBJ2-1; TRBD2 matches at 9 bases. The J segment lost 0 bases and the V segment lost 4 bases, leaving 13 bases of the junction unmatched. The CDR3 has 19 residues. In germline, CDR1 is SNHLY, CDR2 FYNNEI. The CDR3 bases are TGTGCCAGCAGTGTGGTCTCGGCGGGGGGGACCAGCTCCTACAATGAGCAGTTCTTC. Its translation: CASSVVSAGGTSSYNEQFF.

The chain joins TRBV27 to TRBJ2-7; D is uncertain. Per germline, CDR1 MNHEY and CDR2 SMNVEV (reference sequence). V was clipped by 4 bases and J by 0 bases, with 13 bases between them. This CDR3 spans 15 amino acids. The CDR3 loop is CASSSGLASSYEQYF. In DNA, the CDR3 is TGTGCCAGCAGTTCTGGTCTCGCGAGCTCCTACGAGCAGTACTTC.

This clone was recorded a few times. The chain combines TRBV18 with TRBJ1-3; D is perhaps TRBD1 (6 bases). CDR1 KGHSH and CDR2 LQKENI come from the germline V gene. CDR3 length: 16 residues. V lost 5 bases and J lost 0, with 14 bases in between. DNA for the CDR3: TGTGCCAGCTCAGCAGGACAGTTCGGCTCTGGAAACACCATATATTTT. Amino acid sequence: CASSAGQFGSGNTIYF.

The chain joins TRBV29-1 to TRBJ1-2, with D perhaps TRBD1 (5 bases). V lost 4 bases and J lost 3, with 15 bases in between. The CDR3 is 14 amino acids. CDR1 and CDR2 (germline): SQVTM, ANQGSEA. For the CDR3, the DNA is TGCAGCGTTGCCCAGGGAGGCATCGACTATGGCTACACCTTC. Residues: CSVAQGGIDYGYTF. Based on the CDR3 plus reference TRBV29-1 and TRBJ1-2, the full variable domain is SAVISQKPSRDICQRGTSLTIQCQVDSQVTMMFWYRQQPGQSLTLIATANQGSEATYESGFVIDKFPISRPNLTFSTLTVSNMSPEDSSIYLCSVAQGGIDYGYTFGSGTRLTVV.

The V call is TRBV12-3 or TRBV12-4, the J call TRBJ2-1, with a weak D call TRBD1 (6 bases). The CDR3 consists of 12 residues. Trimming shortened V by 5 bases and J by 8 bases, and 10 bases separated the two germline ends. The CDR3 nucleotides read TGTGCCAGCAGTCTCACAGGGTATGAGCAGTTCTTC. Amino acids: CASSLTGYEQFF.

This chain links TRBV28 with TRBJ1-3; no definite D call. This CDR3 contains 13 residues. Germline CDR1 and CDR2: MDHEN and SYDVKM. V was clipped by 2 bases and J by 8 bases, with 10 bases between them. The CDR3 here is CASSLEGADTIYF. CDR3 nucleotide sequence: TGTGCCAGCAGTTTAGAGGGAGCGGACACCATATATTTT.

The gene calls are TRBV27 and TRBJ2-1; 12 bases agree with TRBD1. The CDR3 is made up of 17 amino acids. The J segment lost 5 bases and the V segment lost 5 bases, leaving 10 bases of the junction unmatched. The V gene's germline CDR1 is MNHEY and CDR2 SMNVEV (reference sequence). The CDR3 loop is CASSLRGTGGRNNEQFF. The CDR3, as DNA: TGTGCCAGCAGTCTCAGAGGGACAGGGGGCCGAAACAATGAGCAGTTCTTC.

This sequence joins TRBV18 and TRBJ1-5; tentative D call: TRBD1 (5 bases). Deletions cut 5 bases from V and 5 bases from J, with 13 bases between. The length of the CDR3 is 14 residues. Germline loops: CDR1 KGHSH, CDR2 LQKENI. The CDR3 DNA is TGTGCCAGCTCAAGACACCAGGGTGATCAGCCCCAGCATTTT. Translating it yields CASSRHQGDQPQHF.

This chain uses TRBV12-3 or TRBV12-4 with TRBJ2-5; D unresolved. The CDR3 runs 13 residues. Deletions cut 2 bases from V and 0 bases from J, with 4 bases between. CDR3 region: CASSLTNQETQYF. CDR3 bases: TGTGCCAGCAGTTTAACTAACCAAGAGACCCAGTACTTC.

This clone was seen more than once but under ten times. The chain combines TRBV28 with TRBJ2-5, with D tentatively TRBD2 (7 bases). The length of the CDR3 is 14 residues. Trimming took off 5 bases at V and 4 bases at J, with 14 bases between the two ends. Germline CDR1 and CDR2: MDHEN and SYDVKM. The CDR3 DNA is TGTGCCAGCAGTCTGGGGGGGCCATCAGAGACCCAGTACTTC. This sequence encodes CASSLGGPSETQYF.

This clone appeared a single time. The CDR3 spells CASSQDPQMNTEAFF. The DNA of the CDR3 is TGCGCCAGCAGCCAAGATCCACAGATGAACACTGAAGCTTTCTTT. The chain recombines TRBV4-1 with TRBJ1-1; D call uncertain. With 0 bases removed from V and 0 bases from J, the gap between germline ends came to 8 bases. The CDR3 consists of 15 residues. Germline CDR1 reads MGHRA; CDR2 reads YSYEKL.

The CDR3 DNA reads TGTGCCAGCAGTGATAGTTTTAGCGGGAGTCCCCGAGAGACCCAGTACTTC. Amino acids: CASSDSFSGSPRETQYF. The chain employs TRBV6-1 and TRBJ2-5; 9 bases line up with TRBD2. CDR1 is MNHNS and CDR2 is SASEGT in the germline V gene. The CDR3 length is 17 residues. V lost 3 bases and J lost 4; bases outside the gene matches: 12.

The chain uses TRBV7-6 and TRBJ2-1, with a weak D call TRBD1 (6 bases). Germline assignment: CDR1 SGHVS and CDR2 FNYEAQ. The CDR3 is made up of 13 amino acids. With 6 bases removed from V and 6 bases from J, the gap between germline ends came to 12 bases. The CDR3, as DNA: TGTGCCAGCAGTCCAAGAGGGGGCAATGAGCAGTTCTTC. Protein: CASSPRGGNEQFF.

This clone was observed a few times. The chain joins TRBV27 to TRBJ1-1; the D gene is possibly TRBD1 (5 bases). The CDR3 extends over 14 amino acids. Germline values: CDR1 MNHEY, CDR2 SMNVEV (reference sequence). V was trimmed by 3 bases and J by 4 bases, leaving 12 bases between them. The CDR3 nucleotides read TGTGCCAGCAGTTTCAACCCCGGGGGCACTGAAGCTTTCTTT. Translated, it gives CASSFNPGGTEAFF.

The chain joins TRBV5-6 to TRBJ2-2; TRBD1 is a possible D gene (6 bases). Germline CDR1 and CDR2: SGHDT and YYEEEE. The CDR3 contains 13 residues. Trimming left V 4 bases short and J 6 bases short, with 10 bases between. CDR3: CASSIQGPGELFF. The CDR3 DNA is TGTGCCAGCAGCATACAGGGTCCCGGGGAGCTGTTTTTT.

The chain couples TRBV7-9 to TRBJ1-1, with 12 bases identical to TRBD1. Germline V gene data show CDR1 as SEHNR and CDR2 as FQNEAQ (reference sequence). The CDR3 length is 18 residues. The junction had 17 bases not matched to a gene; V was cut back by 5 bases and J by 7 bases. The CDR3 nucleotides read TGTGCCAGCAGCCCACCGGGACAGGGGGCCCCTGAACGGGGTGAAGCTTTCTTT. This codes for CASSPPGQGAPERGEAFF.

The chain recombines TRBV5-5 with TRBJ1-5; D is unclear. The CDR3 loop spans 13 amino acids. Trimming shortened V by 0 bases and J by 4 bases, and 5 bases separated the two germline ends. Germline CDR1 SGHKS, CDR2 YYEKEE (reference sequence). The CDR3 region has the DNA TGTGCCAGCAGCTTGGTTCCAAATCAGCCCCAGCATTTT. Amino acids: CASSLVPNQPQHF.

The chain links TRBV28 to TRBJ2-7, with D unresolved. V was pared by 6 bases and J by 2 bases, with 5 bases between. CDR1 MDHEN and CDR2 SYDVKM come from the germline V gene. There are 11 residues in the CDR3. The chain's CDR3 is CASRLAYEQYF. CDR3 DNA sequence: TGTGCCAGCAGACTCGCCTACGAGCAGTACTTC.

The chain carries TRBV5-1 and TRBJ2-2, with 9 bases identical to TRBD2. The CDR3 extends over 15 amino acids. CDR1 is SGHRS, CDR2 YFSETQ, per germline. The ends lost 2 bases at V and 3 bases at J; junction bases unmatched: 2. CDR3 coding DNA: TGCGCCAGCAGCTTCCTAGCGGGATACACCGGGGAGCTGTTTTTT. Protein sequence: CASSFLAGYTGELFF.

The chain links TRBV6-5 to TRBJ1-1; TRBD1 matches 9 bases. The CDR3 sequence is 14 residues long. Trimming cost V 11 bases and J 4 bases; bases outside gene matches: 11. Germline values: CDR1 MNHEY, CDR2 SVGAGI. The CDR3 coding sequence is TGTGCCGGACAGGGGTTCTGCAACCCCACTGAAGCTTTCTTT. Translating it yields CAGQGFCNPTEAFF.

The table lists this clone with many counts. This chain joins TRBV28 and TRBJ1-2; no clear D. CDR1 and CDR2 from the germline V gene are MDHEN and SYDVKM. V dropped 2 bases and J dropped 5 bases, with 6 bases sitting between them. This CDR3 contains 12 residues. CDR3 sequence: CASSLNRYGYTF. The CDR3 nucleotides are TGTGCCAGCAGTTTAAACAGATATGGCTACACCTTC.